The 25 T cell receptor beta chains below were found in one sample sequenced in a study of blood T cell repertoires in COVID-19. Sequencing was performed with immunoSEQ multiplex PCR; in TCRdb, only in-frame clones are kept and a portion is missing. The repertoire holds approximately 350,000 clones, around 88% seen once, with about 3% in the top ten. The sequenced sample consisted of peripheral blood. Receptors originate from a man aged 30 to 39 with active or convalescent COVID-19.

CDR3 sequence reads: CASSDPIVVAGETDTQYF. CDR3 sequence (DNA): TGTGCCAGCAGCGACCCCATCGTAGTAGCGGGAGAAACAGATACGCAGTATTTT. This rearrangement joins TRBV9 to TRBJ2-3, with TRBD2 identical over 9 bases. The junction had 14 bases not matched to a gene; V was cut back by 3 bases and J by 3 bases. The CDR3 runs to 18 residues. The germline V gene encodes CDR1 SGDLS and CDR2 YYNGEE.

J is TRBJ1-6 and V is TRBV12-3 or TRBV12-4; the D is unclear. Trimming shortened V by 5 bases and J by 7 bases, and 9 bases separated the two germline ends. This CDR3 is built from 13 residues. Here the CDR3 DNA reads TGTGCCAGCAGTCGGGAGGGAAATTCACCCCTCCACTTT. As protein: CASSREGNSPLHF.

V usage is TRBV4-3 and J usage is TRBJ1-1; TRBD1 matches 7 bases. CDR1 LGHNA and CDR2 YSLEER come from the germline V gene. This CDR3 comprises 15 residues. The V gene end was trimmed by 3 bases and the J gene end by 0 bases; junction bases not matched to a gene: 4. The CDR3 loop is CASSQSRGVNTEAFF. DNA for the CDR3: TGCGCCAGCAGCCAGAGCAGGGGGGTGAACACTGAAGCTTTCTTT.

V usage is TRBV5-5 and J usage is TRBJ2-6, with 12 bases matching TRBD1. V was pared by 6 bases and J by 13 bases, with 11 bases of the junction left unmatched. CDR3 size: 15 residues. The germline V gene encodes CDR1 SGHKS and CDR2 YYEKEE (reference sequence). The CDR3 sequence is CASTVIGTGGEVLTF. CDR3 DNA sequence: TGTGCCAGCACCGTCATCGGGACAGGGGGCGAAGTCCTGACTTTC.

V usage is TRBV11-2 and J usage is TRBJ1-5, with no clear D. Trimming shortened V by 3 bases and J by 7 bases, and 13 bases separated the two germline ends. This CDR3 is built from 14 residues. The germline CDR1 and CDR2 sequences are SGHAT and FQNNGV. The CDR3 region has the DNA TGTGCCAGCAGCTTGGATCGGGGTGGGCAGCCCCAGCATTTT. It is translated as CASSLDRGGQPQHF.

Regarding this clone: This sample includes further DNA sequences coding for the same CDR3. The chain has TRBV28 and TRBJ1-5, with D possibly TRBD1 on 6 matching bases. Germline V gives CDR1 MDHEN, CDR2 SYDVKM. Trimming shortened V by 5 bases and J by 2 bases, and 13 bases separated the two germline ends. This CDR3 contains 15 residues. In DNA, the CDR3 is TGTGCCAGCAGTCCCCCTCCAGGGGGCAATCAGCCCCAGCATTTT. This sequence encodes CASSPPPGGNQPQHF.

The chain joins TRBV6-6 to TRBJ1-2, with D hard to call. This CDR3 region has 13 residues. In germline, CDR1 is MNHNY, CDR2 SVGAGI (reference sequence). The V end was cut by 6 bases, the J end by 2 bases, with 10 bases between. The CDR3 nucleotides are TGTGCCAGCAGGTTGACGGAGAACTATGGCTACACCTTC. Its protein is CASRLTENYGYTF.

This clone was picked up a small number of times. The chain employs TRBV11-2 and TRBJ2-7, with 7 bases matching TRBD2. This CDR3 contains 13 residues. The junction had 8 bases not matched to a gene; V was cut back by 0 bases and J by 12 bases. In germline, CDR1 is SGHAT, CDR2 FQNNGV. The DNA for the CDR3 is TGTGCCAGCAGCTTAGATTGGGAGGGCAGGAGGTACTTC. It is translated as CASSLDWEGRRYF.

The genes are TRBV27 and TRBJ2-3, with D unresolved. From germline, CDR1 is MNHEY and CDR2 SMNVEV (reference sequence). The CDR3 runs to 15 residues. Deletions cut 7 bases from V and 0 bases from J, with 14 bases between. In DNA, the CDR3 is TGTGCCAGCACCGTACTTGGTTCTAGCACAGATACGCAGTATTTT. It specifies CASTVLGSSTDTQYF.

V and J are TRBV4-3 and TRBJ1-3; TRBD1 matches 12 bases. Germline loops: CDR1 LGHNA, CDR2 YSLEER. Losses at the gene ends were 2 bases for V and 4 bases for J; bases not matched to a gene: 9. This CDR3 region has 18 residues. The CDR3 spells CASSQFLPGTGGGNTIYF. In nucleotides, the CDR3 is TGCGCCAGCAGCCAATTTCTCCCCGGGACAGGGGGCGGAAACACCATATATTTT.

The chain is built from TRBV3-1 (or the pseudogene TRBV3-2) and TRBJ2-6; TRBD2 agrees at 7 bases. With 3 bases clipped from V and 2 bases from J, the junction kept 4 bases outside the gene matches. The CDR3 extends over 16 amino acids. Germline CDR1 LGHDT, CDR2 YNNKEL (reference sequence). The CDR3 DNA follows: TGTGCCAGCAGCCACAAGGGAGGGCCTGGGGCCAACGTCCTGACTTTC. It yields the protein CASSHKGGPGANVLTF.

The chain links TRBV5-4 to TRBJ1-6; perhaps TRBD1 as D (6 bases). V was cut by 4 bases and J by 4 bases, with 9 bases left in between. Germline V gene lookup returns CDR1 SGHNT and CDR2 YYREEE (reference sequence). The CDR3 loop spans 14 amino acids. The CDR3, as DNA: TGTGCCAGCAGCGTGGACAGTTATAATTCACCCCTCCACTTT. Translating gives CASSVDSYNSPLHF.

This chain connects TRBV5-8 to TRBJ2-7; possibly TRBD1 for D (7 bases). The V end was cut by 4 bases, the J end by 3 bases, with 17 bases between. CDR3 length: 15 amino acids. Germline values: CDR1 SGHTS, CDR2 YDEGEE. DNA for the CDR3: TGTGCCAGCAGCACAGGGACAGCAGCGGGCTACGAGCAGTACTTC. Translating it yields CASSTGTAAGYEQYF.

V usage is TRBV6-2 or TRBV6-3 and J usage is TRBJ2-7; maybe TRBD1 (5 bases). Trimming removed 5 bases from V and 1 base from J, with 9 bases in between. The CDR3 consists of 13 residues. CDR1 MNHEY and CDR2 SVGEGT come from the germline V gene. The CDR3 nucleotides read TGTGCCAGCAGTCCCGGACATTCCTACGAGCAGTACTTC. It is translated as CASSPGHSYEQYF.

The V gene is TRBV20-1, the J gene TRBJ2-7, with TRBD1 identical over 11 bases. Germline V lookup: CDR1 DFQATT, CDR2 SNEGSKA (reference sequence). V was pared by 3 bases and J by 1 base, with 8 bases of the junction left unmatched. This CDR3 region has 16 residues. The CDR3 is CSASDPGTGGSYEQYF. DNA of the CDR3: TGCAGTGCTAGTGATCCCGGGACAGGGGGTTCCTACGAGCAGTACTTC.

The CDR3 is CASAAGTGGGYTF. DNA of the CDR3: TGTGCCAGCGCGGCGGGGACAGGGGGTGGCTACACCTTC. The V and J genes are TRBV9 and TRBJ1-2, with 11 bases aligning to TRBD1. This CDR3 comprises 13 residues. Per germline, CDR1 SGDLS and CDR2 YYNGEE. V was clipped by 7 bases and J by 7 bases; unmatched bases: 6.

As concerns this clone: This specimen includes other DNA sequences encoding the same CDR3. The V gene is TRBV24-1, the J gene TRBJ1-2; D gene ambiguous. Per the germline V gene, CDR1 is KGHDR and CDR2 is SFDVKD. There are 13 residues in the CDR3. The germline V and J ends were trimmed by 5 bases and 0 bases, with 6 bases remaining between them. CDR3 region: CATSGASNYGYTF. CDR3 sequence (DNA): TGTGCCACCAGTGGGGCGTCTAACTATGGCTACACCTTC.

The chain couples TRBV7-3 to TRBJ2-3; 9 bases match TRBD2. Germline values: CDR1 SGHTA, CDR2 FQGTGA. The V and J ends lost 1 base and 5 bases, in that order; junction bases with no gene match: 10. The CDR3 length is 17 residues. The CDR3 DNA follows: TGTGCCAGCAGCTTAAAAATAGAGGGACTAGCAAGAGATACGCAGTATTTT. Translating gives CASSLKIEGLARDTQYF.

V is TRBV6-5 and J is TRBJ2-5; D is unresolved. Germline V gene sequence: CDR1 MNHEY, CDR2 SVGAGI. CDR3 length: 13 amino acids. V was shortened by 4 bases and J by 5 bases, with 11 bases between the two germline ends. CDR3 loop: CASSSRWAETQYF. Written as DNA, the CDR3 is TGTGCCAGCAGTTCCAGATGGGCGGAGACCCAGTACTTC.

The chain recombines TRBV9 with TRBJ1-5; no reliable D call. V was trimmed by 2 bases and J by 1 base, leaving 7 bases between them. This CDR3 has 14 amino acids. Per the germline V gene, CDR1 is SGDLS and CDR2 is YYNGEE. The CDR3 DNA reads as TGTGCCAGCAGCGTGTCCGGGAGCAATCAGCCCCAGCATTTT. Residues: CASSVSGSNQPQHF.

The V and J genes are TRBV19 and TRBJ1-6, with a possible D match to TRBD1 (6 bases). Germline V lookup: CDR1 LNHDA, CDR2 SQIVND (reference sequence). The germline V and J ends were trimmed by 5 bases and 7 bases, with 18 bases remaining between them. The CDR3 sequence is 16 residues long. The CDR3 DNA sequence: TGTGCCAGTAGTGACCTATTACGACAGGAGAATTCACCCCTCCACTTT. Its translation: CASSDLLRQENSPLHF.

The chain has TRBV19 and TRBJ2-7; TRBD2 aligns across 9 bases. The germline gives CDR1 LNHDA, CDR2 SQIVND (reference sequence). The CDR3 runs to 14 residues. J was trimmed by 3 bases and V by 0 bases; bases with no gene match: 0. The CDR3 reads CASSIDSGSYEQYF. The DNA of the CDR3 is TGTGCCAGTAGTATAGATAGCGGGAGCTACGAGCAGTACTTC.

The chain recombines TRBV28 with TRBJ2-7; D possibly corresponds to TRBD2 (5 bases). Per the germline V gene, CDR1 is MDHEN and CDR2 is SYDVKM. Trimming pared 6 bases from V and 5 bases from J, leaving 8 bases between. The CDR3 covers 11 residues. The CDR3 nucleotides read TGTGCCAGCAGAAGCGGAGACGAGCAGTACTTC. Translating gives CASRSGDEQYF.

This clone came up once. V gene TRBV19 combines with J gene TRBJ1-4, with a weak D call TRBD1 (5 bases). Germline CDR1 and CDR2: LNHDA and SQIVND (reference sequence). Between the trimmed V and J ends, which lost 10 bases and 4 bases, there was a span of 16 bases. This CDR3 comprises 14 residues. The CDR3, as DNA: TGTGCCACTCACCCTCGGGGACTTAATGAAAAACTGTTTTTT. Residues: CATHPRGLNEKLFF.

This chain links TRBV28 with TRBJ2-3; D perhaps matches TRBD2 (7 bases). The germline V gene has CDR1 MDHEN and CDR2 SYDVKM. Between the trimmed V and J ends, which lost 5 bases and 2 bases, there was a span of 20 bases. The length of the CDR3 is 17 residues. In nucleotides, the CDR3 is TGTGCCAGCAGTGCTAACCGGGGAGGGGGGGTCACAGATACGCAGTATTTT. This translates into CASSANRGGGVTDTQYF.